This T cell receptor (beta chain) is from a study of T-cell reconstitution after alpha-beta-depleted transplantation in children. Per the germline V gene, CDR1 is SGHRS and CDR2 is YFSETQ. The CDR3 runs 12 residues. The authors prepared the TCRbeta library with unique molecular identifiers. TCRdb called the PCR reads again in MiXCR, with one record for every CDR3 protein. The sample holds about 640,000 distinct CDR3 sequences, roughly 17% seen once. In its sample, this clonotype was seen many times. One junction end disagrees with the germline gene, perhaps due to a read error. The TCR sequence derives from a human donor who donated a stem cell graft to a child with acute myeloid leukemia. The chain links TRBV5-1 to TRBJ2-2; D is ambiguous. The material was PBMCs from the stem cell graft donor, obtained from the stem cell graft. The CDR3 nucleotides read TGTGCCAGCAGCTTTAACACCGGGGAGCTGTTTTTT. It translates to CASSFNTGELFF.